This T cell receptor (beta chain) was retrieved from a study of T-cell reconstitution after alpha-beta-depleted transplantation in children. As concerns this clonotype: Antigen specificity is unknown.

Study results and limitations: Hyperexpanded clones declined; after one year, newly produced T cells mostly supplied diversity. It was reported that alpha-beta T cells came from several hundred expanded graft clones (about two months after transplant). There were some patients whose high TCRbeta diversity at day 60 came from surviving recipient T cells and thymic progenitors.

Unique molecular identifiers featured in how the TCRbeta library was prepared. TCRdb ran MiXCR on the PCR reads and lists one entry per CDR3 protein. The table shows approximately 230,000 distinct CDR3 sequences, with about a quarter occurring only once. The CDR3 has 16 residues. Germline loops: CDR1 SGHRS, CDR2 YFSETQ. Trimming at V came to 0 bases and at J to 4 bases, leaving 2 bases not matched to a gene. J is TRBJ2-5 and V is TRBV5-1, with TRBD2 matching 14 bases. The source material was PBMCs, sampled before TCRalphabeta/CD19-depleted stem cell transplant. The origin of this receptor is a girl aged 2 to 10 with Fanconi anemia, due to receive a stem cell transplant. This CDR3 is CASSLAGLAGGETQYF. CDR3 coding DNA: TGCGCCAGCAGCTTGGCAGGACTAGCGGGAGGAGAGACCCAGTACTTC.